This entry lists 22 T cell receptor beta chains sequenced from one sample in a study of monozygotic twins with inflammatory bowel disease (dated by TCRdb to between 2018 and 2020). Library construction relied on 5' RACE. Instrument on record: Illumina HiSeq 2500. TCRdb reprocessed the reads into one record per CDR3 protein sequence, lacking DNA. This sample's records show 300,000 to 400,000 distinct CDR3 sequences. The ten largest clones add up to 2% to 2.5% of the sample. Sequenced input: blood. The receptors were sampled from a human donor with ulcerative colitis or Crohn's disease, or a healthy co-twin of an affected twin (not recorded which).

The rearrangement joins TRBV5-1 to TRBJ2-4; the TCRdb D gene call, TRBD2, has no DNA to confirm it. Germline V lookup: CDR1 SGHRS, CDR2 YFSETQ. This CDR3 is built from 19 residues. The CDR3 region is CASSLERFSGSMSKNIQYF.

This chain joins TRBV27 and TRBJ1-6. CDR1 and CDR2 from the germline V gene are MNHEY and SMNVEV (reference sequence). The CDR3 contains 16 residues. CDR3 in amino acids: CASSIAGTVNNSPLHF.

The genes are TRBV4-1 and TRBJ1-5; TCRdb outputs TRBD1, but without DNA this stays unchecked. The CDR3 spans 15 residues. The germline gives CDR1 MGHRA, CDR2 YSYEKL. This CDR3 reads CASSQEGQGSQPQHF.

The chain combines TRBV20-1 with TRBJ1-1; TCRdb selects TRBD1, and the lack of DNA leaves this call unchecked. Germline values: CDR1 DFQATT, CDR2 SNEGSKA (reference sequence). This CDR3 has 15 residues. The chain's CDR3 is CSARDKGRGVAEAFF.

The rearrangement uses TRBV5-1 and TRBJ2-1; TCRdb selects TRBD1, and the lack of DNA leaves this call unchecked. This CDR3 is built from 15 residues. The germline CDR1 and CDR2 sequences are SGHRS and YFSETQ. The CDR3 sequence: CASSLGDSTYNDQFF.

The chain couples TRBV27 to TRBJ2-2; lacking DNA, the TRBD2 call made by TCRdb goes unchecked. Germline V gene data show CDR1 as MNHEY and CDR2 as SMNVEV (reference sequence). This CDR3 contains 14 residues. The CDR3 protein is CANTKTGVAGELFF.

The rearrangement links TRBV7-2 to TRBJ1-1; TCRdb lists TRBD1, though no DNA is available to test this call. Germline values: CDR1 SGHTA, CDR2 FQGNSA. The CDR3 is made up of 13 amino acids. CDR3 protein: CASNIDRGTEAFF.

The rearrangement joins TRBV28 to TRBJ1-5; TCRdb's D gene call, TRBD1, goes unchecked for lack of DNA. Germline V gives CDR1 MDHEN, CDR2 SYDVKM. The CDR3 has 16 residues. CDR3 sequence: CASSPRDSLAIRPQHF.

The V call is TRBV6-4, the J call TRBJ2-1; the TCRdb D gene call, TRBD1, has no DNA to confirm it. Germline CDR1 reads MRHNA; CDR2 reads SNTAGT. This CDR3 has 12 residues. The CDR3 sequence: CASSRTGAEQFF.

V is TRBV4-3 and J is TRBJ1-2; TCRdb's D gene call, TRBD1, goes unchecked for lack of DNA. The CDR3 totals 14 residues. Per germline, CDR1 LGHNA and CDR2 YSLEER. This CDR3 reads CASSQDRVDYGYTF.

V and J are TRBV29-1 and TRBJ2-2; TCRdb outputs TRBD2, but without DNA this stays unchecked. CDR3 size: 15 residues. Germline lookup yields CDR1 SQVTM and CDR2 ANQGSEA. The CDR3 loop reads CSVEKRGANTGELFF.

The chain employs TRBV9 and TRBJ1-4; there is no DNA to check the TCRdb D call of TRBD1. Germline CDR1 SGDLS, CDR2 YYNGEE. The CDR3 loop spans 14 amino acids. Here the CDR3 reads CASSAGTGVEKLFF.

The chain has TRBV6-1 and TRBJ2-7; there is no DNA to check the TCRdb D call of TRBD2. The CDR3 contains 14 residues. Germline V gene lookup returns CDR1 MNHNS and CDR2 SASEGT. The CDR3 loop is CASSPSGYSYEQYF.

The rearrangement uses TRBV19 and TRBJ1-1. The germline CDR1 and CDR2 sequences are LNHDA and SQIVND (reference sequence). CDR3 length: 13 residues. The CDR3 here is CASSVGERTEAFF.

The chain has TRBV12-3 or TRBV12-4 and TRBJ1-2; TCRdb outputs TRBD1, but without DNA this stays unchecked. This CDR3 is 14 amino acids long. CDR3 amino acids: CASSWTGGGYGYTF.

V gene TRBV5-1 combines with J gene TRBJ2-5. The germline gives CDR1 SGHRS, CDR2 YFSETQ. There are 14 residues in the CDR3. The CDR3: CASSAGMSGETQYF.

The chain couples TRBV20-1 to TRBJ2-7. The germline gives CDR1 DFQATT, CDR2 SNEGSKA (reference sequence). The CDR3 is 13 amino acids. The CDR3 is CSAETESSYEQYF.

The CDR3 spells CASSLQAGGNYEQYF. This chain uses TRBV7-3 with TRBJ2-7; checking the TCRdb D call of TRBD2 is not possible without DNA. The CDR3 length is 15 residues. Germline-derived CDR1 and CDR2 are SGHTA and FQGTGA.

The J gene is TRBJ2-3, the V gene TRBV5-1; TCRdb's D gene call, TRBD2, goes unchecked for lack of DNA. CDR1 and CDR2 (germline): SGHRS, YFSETQ. The CDR3 has 16 amino acids. This chain's CDR3 is CASSTRLAGAPDTQYF.

The V and J genes are TRBV6-5 and TRBJ2-7; TCRdb picks TRBD1, but there is no DNA to check that call. CDR1 MNHEY and CDR2 SVGAGI come from the germline V gene. CDR3 length: 16 residues. CDR3 loop: CASSSGTGPLSYEQYF.

The CDR3 is CASSFGAPGELFF. The chain carries TRBV12-3 or TRBV12-4 and TRBJ2-2; TCRdb reports TRBD2, a call that lacks DNA to check it against. The CDR3 is 13 residues long.

This chain uses TRBV20-1 with TRBJ1-6; TCRdb's D gene call, TRBD1, goes unchecked for lack of DNA. Germline values: CDR1 DFQATT, CDR2 SNEGSKA (reference sequence). The CDR3 is made up of 16 amino acids. The CDR3 reads CSARDPGTHDNSPLHF.